The T cell receptor (beta chain) described here comes from a study of spatial heterogeneity in lung cancer (dated 2019 in TCRdb). As for the study more broadly: Beta-chain transcripts were consistently detected in greater numbers than alpha-chain transcripts, which likely reflects a higher abundance of beta-chain transcripts. In the raw uncorrected reads, each unique combination of TCR and UMI appeared on average more than ten times. In non-small cell lung cancer, the study made a quantitative comparison of TCR alpha and beta repertoires among multiple tumor regions, matched nontumor lung and blood. The study linked features of the TCR repertoire to counts of nonsynonymous mutations, which were determined by whole-exome sequencing of tumor tissue. At surgery, both alpha and beta chains were TCR-sequenced in around 240 tumor regions, fewer than 85 matched nontumor lung samples and a few dozen PBMC samples. The study at large found these results: Confirming at a functional level the hypothesis that regional TCRs recognize regional mutations was considered to require additional single-cell paired TCR alpha and beta sequencing. Ubiquitous expanded tumor TCRs showed up in blood more often at tumor resection than at routine follow-up.

The time point label corresponds to: sample taken at primary tumor resection. Whole RNA extracted from tumor and nontumor lung tissue, or from cryopreserved PBMC samples, was used for TCR sequencing without cell sorting. Donors were over 60 patients with early-stage, untreated non-small cell lung cancer from the lung TRACERx cohort. A patient was chosen for TCR sequencing only when enough RNA was available from at least two tumor regions. Regarding this clonotype: The clone's antigen remains unknown. Base quality data are lacking; no much larger clone is found one base away.

Between the V and J ends, shortened by 6 bases and 2 bases respectively, the junction contains 8 bases. Taken from cysteine to phenylalanine, the CDR3 has 12 residues. Left in the record is the CDR3 DNA by itself, 36 bases read in frame from the first base. The germline V gene sets CDR1 to ENHRY and CDR2 to SYGVKD. To prepare the library, 5' RACE was applied. Data came from a NextSeq 500. In the TCR library protocol, a unique molecular identifier was attached to each TCR cDNA molecule so that PCR and sequencing errors could be corrected. On the study's bioinformatics: TCR identification, UMI-based error correction and CDR3 extraction were all carried out with Decombinator tools. TCRs above a frequency of 2 per 1,000, corresponding to the top 1% of the tumor frequency distribution, were defined as expanded. Renyi diversity was computed with the R vegan package after each repertoire had been subsampled 100 times to 5,000 TCRs. CDR3 similarity networks were built from amino acid triplet string-kernel similarity, connecting CDR3s with pairwise similarity above 0.82. Using fastp trimming at Q25 and MiXCR clonotype assembly, TCRdb reanalyzed the public sequencing data and kept in-frame beta chains. Entries that share a CDR3 protein sequence are merged under the most common genes and DNA. TCRdb's processing, not the authors', yielded these V and J calls. This sample is represented by 70,000 to 90,000 distinct CDR3 sequences; about 14% of them were singletons. The ten largest make up approximately 7.2% of the sample.

The chain joins TRBV10-3 to TRBJ2-7, with no D gene named confidently. The material was PBMCs, obtained at surgery. This TCR was sampled from a male donor with early-stage non-small cell lung cancer. The CDR3 reads as follows: CAISETPYEQYF. The sequenced DNA: TGTGCCATCAGCGAGACCCCCTACGAGCAGTACTTC.